This T cell receptor (beta chain) came from a study of CD8 T cells in Susac syndrome. This clonotype came up once. Definite or probable Susac syndrome was diagnosed using recently defined diagnostic criteria. TEMRA cells were FACS-enriched, and CD8+ and CD4+ T cells were isolated negatively. An amount of RNA that ranged from roughly 0.45 to 1 ug was reverse transcribed with random hexamers. MiXCR, applied by TCRdb to the immunoSEQ multiplex PCR reads, yields one record per CDR3 protein. Of just over 150,000 distinct CDR3 sequences in the sample, around 95% were seen once. V was trimmed by 2 bases and J by 4 bases, leaving 12 bases between them. Germline values: CDR1 PRHDT, CDR2 FYEKMQ (reference sequence). The CDR3 runs to 16 residues.

The V call is TRBV13, the J call TRBJ1-6, with no clear D. Sequences were obtained from CD4+ T cells from PBMCs. This receptor was taken from a human donor with Susac syndrome. CDR3 nucleotides: TGTGCCAGCAGCTTACAACTCCGAGGGTATAATTCACCCCTCCACTTT. It is translated as CASSLQLRGYNSPLHF.